Described below is a single TCR beta chain sequence and its context. The record originates from a study of blood T cell repertoires in COVID-19. On the study more broadly: Acute and convalescent COVID-19 samples came from the United States, Italy and Spain.

Original processing methods: Reference gene primer amplification yielded estimated nucleated cell counts. Some clones are missing from TCRdb's copy, which holds only in-frame ones; the method was immunoSEQ multiplex PCR. D and trimming come from the DNA, and the V and J calls and clone size come from that table. The repertoire holds some 350,000 clones, approximately 88% seen once, with about 5% in the top ten. All enrollees were about 18 to 95 years old and from 20 to 25 US areas. Participants were placed into cohorts based on the clinical history they reported. CDR3 length: 14 amino acids. The V gene lost 2 bases and the J gene lost 0 bases, with 8 bases spanning the gap. CDR1 and CDR2 (germline): SGHNT, YENEEA.

Material for sequencing was PBMCs or T cells enriched from blood (not recorded which). The clonotype originates from a man aged 25 to 40 who had recovered from COVID-19. The chain couples TRBV11-3 to TRBJ2-7, with D uncertain. The CDR3 sequence is CASSLNGSSYEQYF. The CDR3 DNA reads as TGTGCCAGCAGCTTAAACGGGTCCTCCTACGAGCAGTACTTC.